This is a list of T cell receptor beta chains from one sample in a study of human T cells and chemical hapten exposure. TCRdb ran MiXCR on the RACE reads and lists one entry per CDR3 protein. The sample holds 130,000 or so distinct CDR3 sequences, about 8.2% seen once. Material for sequencing was whole blood. The receptors were sampled from a male donor in good health. Some clones in this sample may be carry-over from other donors' samples. Each CDR3 is given with its conserved first and last residue. A D gene is named only where the DNA matches it firmly. Not all rows give a size; the values are once, few, many and, for expanded clones, a class.

TRBJ1-2,TRBV2,-,TRBD1,15,TGTGCCAGCAGTGGGGACAGGGTACGGGACTATGGCTACACCTTC,CASSGDRVRDYGYTF
TRBJ2-3,TRBV11-1,-,-,16,TGTGCCAGCAGCAGCCGGGACGGAACTAGCACAGATACGCAGTATTTT,CASSSRDGTSTDTQYF
TRBJ1-1,TRBV4-1,-,TRBD1,17,TGCGCCAACAGCCCGGACCAGGACAGGGGACGCGGCACTGAAGCTTTCTTT,CANSPDQDRGRGTEAFF
TRBJ2-2,TRBV12-3/TRBV12-4,many,TRBD2,17,TGTGCCAGCACTTTGACTAGCGGGAGTGGGTACACCGGGGAGCTGTTTTTT,CASTLTSGSGYTGELFF
TRBJ1-1,TRBV5-1,few,TRBD1,14,TGCGCCAGCAGCCTTGGTACAGGGGACACTGAAGCTTTCTTT,CASSLGTGDTEAFF
TRBJ2-1,TRBV4-1,few,TRBD2,17,TGCGCCAGCAGCCAAGAGACCCCTGCGGGAGGCTATAATGAGCAGTTCTTC,CASSQETPAGGYNEQFF
TRBJ1-1,TRBV7-9,few,TRBD1,14,TGTGCCAGCAGCCGGGACAGGGCTGGCACTGAAGCTTTCTTT,CASSRDRAGTEAFF
TRBJ2-1,TRBV5-1,many,TRBD2,20,TGCGCCAGCAGCGCCCCCCCGGGACTAGCGGGAGGGCCGCACTACAATGAGCAGTTCTTC,CASSAPPGLAGGPHYNEQFF
TRBJ1-4,TRBV20-1,few,TRBD1,14,TGCAGTGCTACCAGACAGGGCGTTAATGAAAAACTGTTTTTT,CSATRQGVNEKLFF
TRBJ2-7,TRBV6-5,-,TRBD1,14,TGTGCCAGCAGGGACTGGACAGGGGGCGACGAGCAGTACTTC,CASRDWTGGDEQYF
TRBJ2-5,TRBV18,-,TRBD2,17,TGTGCCAGCTCACCACCACGGACTAGCACATTCCAAGAGACCCAGTACTTC,CASSPPRTSTFQETQYF
TRBJ2-5,TRBV29-1,many,TRBD2,15,TGCAGCGTTGTTTACGGACTAGCGTTTCAAGAGACCCAGTACTTC,CSVVYGLAFQETQYF
TRBJ1-4,TRBV3-1,-,TRBD1,17,TGTGCCAGCAGCCAAGTATGGGACAGGGGAGCGGATGAAAAACTGTTTTTT,CASSQVWDRGADEKLFF
TRBJ1-2,TRBV4-1,many,-,16,TGCGCCAGCAGCCAAGTCGGGGCAAGTATTATCTATGGCTACACCTTC,CASSQVGASIIYGYTF
TRBJ2-1,TRBV5-4,-,TRBD2,14,TGTGCCAGCAGCTTGCCTAGCGGATACAATGAGCAGTTCTTC,CASSLPSGYNEQFF
TRBJ2-7,TRBV6-5,few,TRBD1,14,TGTGCCAGCAGCTCCGGGACAGGGGGGAACGAGCAGTACTTC,CASSSGTGGNEQYF
TRBJ1-2,TRBV10-1,many,-,13,TGCGCCAGCAGCGCCGGACCTTCTGGGGGCTACACCTTC,CASSAGPSGGYTF
TRBJ2-7,TRBV6-6,few,TRBD1,14,TGTGCCAGCAGTTCACAGGGGGCCCACTACGAGCAGTACTTC,CASSSQGAHYEQYF
TRBJ2-7,TRBV4-1,-,-,15,TGCGCCAGCAGCCAAGTCGAGGGGCCATCCTACGAGCAGTACTTC,CASSQVEGPSYEQYF
TRBJ2-7,TRBV29-1,many,-,14,TGCAGCGTCGGGCAGAGGGTTTCCTCCTACGAGCAGTACTTC,CSVGQRVSSYEQYF
TRBJ1-1,TRBV6-6,many,-,14,TGTGCCAGCAGTTACGCCACCACCAACACTGAAGCTTTCTTT,CASSYATTNTEAFF
TRBJ1-2,TRBV4-3,few,TRBD1,16,TGCGCCAGCAGCCAAGAAAGTCAGGGGGGGGTCTATGGCTACACCTTC,CASSQESQGGVYGYTF
TRBJ2-4,TRBV29-1,many,-,13,TGCAGCACCCGACTAGTAGGGGGGAACATTCAGTACTTC,CSTRLVGGNIQYF
TRBJ2-7,TRBV14,many,-,13,TGTGCCAGCAGCCAAGCCCGGGCTTACGAGCAGTACTTC,CASSQARAYEQYF